Listed here are 14 T cell receptor beta chains from one sample, sequenced in a study of blood T cell repertoires in COVID-19 (dated by TCRdb to the early 2020s). Libraries were built with the immunoSEQ multiplex PCR assay. In TCRdb, the immuneACCESS table is reduced to in-frame sequences with V and J assigned. These tables do not hold every clone; where another copy was compared, an unresolved V gene accounts for under half, and the others remain unexplained. For this sample the table gives approximately 110,000 clones, of which more than 80% were detected only once. The leading ten clones occupy more than 5% of the sample. The sequencing sample was made of peripheral blood. These TCRs come from a woman aged 60-70 years with COVID-19, enrolled during active disease.

The chain carries TRBV9 and TRBJ1-1; 9 bases are a match to TRBD1. This CDR3 region has 17 residues. Germline trimming cut 0 bases from V and 6 bases from J; bases unmatched to any gene: 12. The germline CDR1 and CDR2 sequences are SGDLS and YYNGEE. The CDR3 sequence: CASSVEGYRGLGAEAFF. CDR3 sequence (DNA): TGTGCCAGCAGCGTAGAGGGTTACAGGGGGCTTGGGGCTGAAGCTTTCTTT.

V is TRBV7-2 and J is TRBJ1-2; 7 bases line up with TRBD1. Germline V gene lookup returns CDR1 SGHTA and CDR2 FQGNSA. V lost 5 bases and J lost 4; bases outside the gene matches: 7. The CDR3 is 14 amino acids. The CDR3 bases are TGTGCCAGCAGCCGGAGGGGGCTCGGCTATGGCTACACCTTC. It translates to CASSRRGLGYGYTF. Based on the CDR3 plus reference TRBV7-2 and TRBJ1-2, the full variable domain is GAGVSQSPSNKVTEKGKDVELRCDPISGHTALYWYRQSLGQGLEFLIYFQGNSAPDKSGLPSDRFSAERTGGSVSTLTIQRTQQEDSAVYLCASSRRGLGYGYTFGSGTRLTVV.

This sequence joins TRBV27 and TRBJ2-2; D gene unclear. The CDR3 has 13 amino acids. V lost 9 bases and J lost 0, with 8 bases in between. Germline-derived CDR1 and CDR2 are MNHEY and SMNVEV (reference sequence). The CDR3 DNA is TGTGCCAGTCGACACTCGAACACCGGGGAGCTGTTTTTT. Translation: CASRHSNTGELFF.

This clone has just one count. V gene TRBV4-1 combines with J gene TRBJ2-7; 7 bases are a match to TRBD1. The length of the CDR3 is 13 residues. Germline lookup yields CDR1 MGHRA and CDR2 YSYEKL. Trimming took 5 bases from V and 2 from J; bases not matched to a gene: 3. CDR3 in amino acids: CASSVGTAYEQYF. The CDR3 DNA follows: TGCGCCAGCAGCGTGGGGACAGCCTACGAGCAGTACTTC.

In its sample, this clone was seen once. The J gene is TRBJ1-5, the V gene TRBV6-6; possible D gene TRBD1, 6 bases. The germline V gene has CDR1 MNHNY and CDR2 SVGAGI (reference sequence). Trimming pared 5 bases from V and 1 base from J, leaving 12 bases between. This CDR3 spans 15 amino acids. CDR3 sequence: CASSRDNQSNQPQHF. CDR3 nucleotides: TGTGCCAGCAGTCGGGACAATCAGAGCAATCAGCCCCAGCATTTT.

This chain uses TRBV12-5 with TRBJ2-3, with 8 bases identical to TRBD2. This CDR3 region has 15 residues. Germline V CDR1 and CDR2: LGHNT, FRNRAP. The CDR3 loop reads CATGGRVFSTDTQYF. The DNA for the CDR3 is TGTGCCACGGGAGGGCGCGTCTTTAGCACAGATACGCAGTATTTT. The entire variable domain, with the rest obtained from reference TRBV12-5 and TRBJ2-3, is as follows: DARVTQTPRHKVTEMGQEVTMRCQPILGHNTVFWYRQTMMQGLELLAYFRNRAPLDDSGMPKDRFSAEMPDATLATLKIQPSEPRDSAVYFCATGGRVFSTDTQYFGPGTRLTVL.

The V and J genes are TRBV24-1 and TRBJ1-6, with D tentatively TRBD1 (5 bases). V lost 0 bases to trimming and J lost 4 bases, with 15 bases between them. There are 18 residues in the CDR3. CDR1 is KGHDR and CDR2 is SFDVKD in the germline V gene. The CDR3 DNA sequence: TGTGCCACCAGTGATTTGGGCCCAGGGTACCCATATAATTCACCCCTCCACTTT. This sequence encodes CATSDLGPGYPYNSPLHF.

The chain carries TRBV7-2 and TRBJ2-1; TRBD2 aligns across 8 bases. The germline V gene encodes CDR1 SGHTA and CDR2 FQGNSA. V dropped 1 base and J dropped 3; count of bases not matched to a gene: 5. This CDR3 contains 16 residues. This CDR3 is CASSLVGGGDYNEQFF. CDR3 nucleotides: TGTGCCAGCAGCTTAGTCGGGGGGGGAGACTACAATGAGCAGTTCTTC. The full variable domain, in which reference TRBV7-2 and TRBJ2-1 provide the parts outside the CDR3, is GAGVSQSPSNKVTEKGKDVELRCDPISGHTALYWYRQSLGQGLEFLIYFQGNSAPDKSGLPSDRFSAERTGGSVSTLTIQRTQQEDSAVYLCASSLVGGGDYNEQFFGPGTRLTVL.

In the case of this clone: The same CDR3 can be traced to other DNA sequences in this sample. This rearrangement joins TRBV10-3 to TRBJ2-7; TRBD1 aligns across 9 bases. Looked up from germline, CDR1 is ENHRY and CDR2 is SYGVKD. The CDR3 runs to 14 residues. The V segment lost 3 bases and the J segment 2 bases; nucleotides outside the gene matches: 2. CDR3 coding DNA: TGTGCCATCAGTGAAGGGACAGGGACCTACGAGCAGTACTTC. Its protein is CAISEGTGTYEQYF.

This chain joins TRBV7-3 and TRBJ1-4, with D uncertain. The germline CDR1 and CDR2 sequences are SGHTA and FQGTGA. This CDR3 has 14 residues. V was cut by 5 bases and J by 5 bases, with 12 bases left in between. CDR3 sequence (DNA): TGTGCCAGCAGCGTGACAAGGATGAATGAAAAACTGTTTTTT. It encodes CASSVTRMNEKLFF.

In the case of this clone: Relative to the germline gene, one junction end is altered; a read error may explain this. The V and J genes are TRBV5-1 and TRBJ1-2; a weak D match, TRBD1 (6 bases). The CDR3 totals 14 residues. CDR1 and CDR2 from the germline V gene are SGHRS and YFSETQ. CDR3 sequence (DNA): TGCGCCAGCAGCTCGGTACGACAGGCGGAATCCCTCCACTTC. Its protein product is CASSSVRQAESLHF.

The rearrangement links TRBV4-1 to TRBJ1-4; no clear D gene. CDR1 is MGHRA, CDR2 YSYEKL, per germline. The V end lost 0 bases, the J end lost 8 bases, and 10 bases lay between the germline ends. This CDR3 has 14 amino acids. CDR3 DNA: TGCGCCAGCAGCCAAGACGGAACAGAGGAAAAACTGTTTTTT. Protein sequence: CASSQDGTEEKLFF.

This chain links TRBV24-1 with TRBJ1-2, with D possibly matching TRBD1 (6 bases). Germline assignment: CDR1 KGHDR and CDR2 SFDVKD. Deletions cut 3 bases from V and 7 bases from J, with 14 bases between. The CDR3 spans 14 residues. CDR3 nucleotides: TGTGCCACCAGTGATCACAGGGTGTCTGGTGGCTACACCTTC. Its protein is CATSDHRVSGGYTF.

This clone was seen a single time. V usage is TRBV9 and J usage is TRBJ2-5; 8 bases map to TRBD2. CDR1 SGDLS and CDR2 YYNGEE come from the germline V gene. This CDR3 is 14 amino acids long. V was pared by 2 bases and J by 5 bases, with 5 bases of the junction left unmatched. The CDR3 here is CASSVRTSSETQYF. CDR3 DNA: TGTGCCAGCAGCGTGAGGACTAGCTCCGAGACCCAGTACTTC. Variable domain in full (rest from reference TRBV9 and TRBJ2-5): DSGVTQTPKHLITATGQRVTLRCSPRSGDLSVYWYQQSLDQGLQFLIQYYNGEERAKGNILERFSAQQFPDLHSELNLSSLELGDSALYFCASSVRTSSETQYFGPGTRLLVL.